Listed here are 8 T cell receptor beta chains from one sample, sequenced in a study of blood T cell repertoires in COVID-19. Measured with immunoSEQ multiplex PCR; TCRdb has only the in-frame clones, and not every one. The table includes 280,000 or so clones, roughly 91% detected once. The sequenced sample consisted of PBMCs or T cells enriched from blood (not recorded which). Source of these receptors: a woman between 45 and 60 years old who had been exposed to COVID-19.

The chain joins TRBV5-1 to TRBJ1-1; D is ambiguous. The CDR3 length is 13 residues. V shed 5 bases and J shed 1 base, with 9 bases lying between them. The germline CDR1 and CDR2 sequences are SGHRS and YFSETQ. CDR3 nucleotides: TGCGCCAGCAGGCCTACAGAGAACACTGAAGCTTTCTTT. It codes for CASRPTENTEAFF.

The chain combines TRBV2 with TRBJ2-3, with 12 bases aligning to TRBD2. This CDR3 comprises 16 residues. Germline CDR1 and CDR2: SNHLY and FYNNEI. Losses at the gene ends were 8 bases for V and 4 bases for J; bases not matched to a gene: 10. CDR3 sequence reads: CASSRLAGGSADTQYF. In DNA, the CDR3 is TGTGCCAGCTCTCGGCTAGCGGGGGGGTCGGCAGATACGCAGTATTTT. Based on the CDR3 plus reference TRBV2 and TRBJ2-3, the full variable domain is EPEVTQTPSHQVTQMGQEVILRCVPISNHLYFYWYRQILGQKVEFLVSFYNNEISEKSEIFDDQFSVERPDGSNFTLKIRSTKLEDSAMYFCASSRLAGGSADTQYFGPGTRLTVL.

The J gene is TRBJ2-3, the V gene TRBV3-1 (or the pseudogene TRBV3-2); a possible D gene is TRBD1 (5 bases). The CDR3 spans 15 residues. Germline-derived CDR1 and CDR2 are LGHDT and YNNKEL (reference sequence). V was shortened by 1 base and J by 2 bases, with 10 bases between the two germline ends. This chain's CDR3 is CASSQGAGHTDTQYF. The CDR3 region has the DNA TGTGCCAGCAGCCAAGGTGCAGGGCACACAGATACGCAGTATTTT.

This sequence joins TRBV15 and TRBJ2-7, with a possible D match to TRBD2 (5 bases). The CDR3 extends over 16 amino acids. Per germline, CDR1 LNHNV and CDR2 YYDKDF (reference sequence). Between the trimmed V and J ends, which lost 1 base and 2 bases, there was a span of 15 bases. The CDR3 protein is CATSRAVAGSTYEQYF. CDR3 coding DNA: TGTGCCACCAGCAGAGCGGTTGCGGGCAGCACCTACGAGCAGTACTTC.

The V gene is TRBV2, the J gene TRBJ1-5; perhaps TRBD1 as D (6 bases). V lost 5 bases and J lost 4, with 15 bases in between. Germline CDR1 and CDR2: SNHLY and FYNNEI. The CDR3 is 15 amino acids. CDR3 sequence reads: CASSPLQGWNQPQHF. The CDR3 bases are TGTGCCAGCAGTCCTTTGCAGGGGTGGAATCAGCCCCAGCATTTT.

The chain recombines TRBV5-1 with TRBJ2-7, with D perhaps TRBD1 (7 bases). CDR3 length: 18 residues. The V gene lost 1 base and the J gene lost 2 bases, with 22 bases spanning the gap. Germline-derived CDR1 and CDR2 are SGHRS and YFSETQ. The CDR3 coding sequence is TGCGCCAGCAGCTTGCGGTTCGCAGGGGGGTCAGCGACCTACGAGCAGTACTTC. It is translated as CASSLRFAGGSATYEQYF.

This clone was picked up one time. V usage is TRBV6-5 and J usage is TRBJ2-7; 10 bases are shared with TRBD1. V trimming: 7 bases; J trimming: 4 bases; junction bases outside the gene matches: 4. This CDR3 is built from 13 residues. CDR1 and CDR2 from the germline V gene are MNHEY and SVGAGI. CDR3 in DNA: TGTGCCAGCATTCGGACAGGGGGGTACGAGCAGTACTTC. Its protein product is CASIRTGGYEQYF.

The chain is built from TRBV7-2 and TRBJ2-5, with TRBD1 matching 8 bases. Germline loops: CDR1 SGHTA, CDR2 FQGNSA. V lost 1 base and J lost 2; bases outside the gene matches: 6. This CDR3 contains 16 residues. The CDR3 spells CASSLGGTGYQETQYF. The CDR3 bases are TGTGCCAGCAGCTTAGGTGGGACAGGTTATCAAGAGACCCAGTACTTC.